This is a list of T cell receptor beta chains from one sample in a study of human T cells and chemical hapten exposure. TCRdb re-called the RACE reads through MiXCR, storing one row per CDR3 protein. This table holds about 110,000 distinct CDR3 sequences, approximately 10% found once. Specimen: whole blood, collected in connection with sensitization to the hapten diphenylcyclopropenone (DPC). The origin of the receptors is a woman in her 40s with alopecia areata. Some clones in this sample may be carry-over from other donors' samples. The CDR3 runs from the conserved cysteine through the conserved F or W. The D gene is left open where the match is weak. Clone size, where shown, is once, few, many, or a class for clones that have expanded.

v_call	d_call	j_call	clone_size	cdr3_aa	cdr3_nt
TRBV4-3	.	TRBJ1-4	.	CASSPQPNEKLFF	TGCGCCAGCAGCCCCCAGCCGAATGAAAAACTGTTTTTT
TRBV6-6	.	TRBJ1-3	many	CASSYFGVPSSGNTIYF	TGTGCCAGCAGTTACTTCGGGGTCCCCAGCTCTGGAAACACCATATATTTT
TRBV11-2	.	TRBJ1-5	many	CASSLVPGNQPQHF	TGTGCCAGCAGCTTAGTCCCCGGCAATCAGCCCCAGCATTTT
TRBV20-1	.	TRBJ1-6	few	CSARDSGSPLHF	TGCAGTGCTAGAGATTCGGGTTCACCCCTCCACTTT
TRBV27	TRBD1	TRBJ2-7	many	CASSPGTGPYEQYF	TGTGCCAGCAGTCCAGGGACAGGGCCCTACGAGCAGTACTTC
TRBV12-3/TRBV12-4	TRBD2	TRBJ2-7	.	CASRSTSGSSYEQYF	TGTGCCAGCAGGTCCACTAGCGGGAGCTCCTACGAGCAGTACTTC
TRBV4-3	TRBD1	TRBJ2-3	many	CASSQDTRGSSTDTQYF	TGCGCCAGCAGCCAAGATACCAGGGGGTCAAGCACAGATACGCAGTATTTT
TRBV9	TRBD1	TRBJ2-7	many	CASSLRDSYEQYF	TGTGCCAGCAGCTTACGGGACAGCTACGAGCAGTACTTC
TRBV5-6	TRBD2	TRBJ2-6	many	CASSLSGRSSGANVLTF	TGTGCCAGCAGCTTGTCCGGGAGGTCCTCTGGGGCCAACGTCCTGACTTTC
TRBV5-1	.	TRBJ2-2	few	CASSLITGSGTGELFF	TGCGCCAGCAGCTTGATTACCGGGAGCGGCACCGGGGAGCTGTTTTTT
TRBV7-2	.	TRBJ1-2	.	CASSLGQANYGYTF	TGTGCCAGCAGCTTAGGGCAAGCTAACTATGGCTACACCTTC
TRBV27	TRBD2	TRBJ2-1	.	CASSPWTSGRVFYNEQFF	TGTGCCAGCAGTCCCTGGACTAGCGGGAGGGTTTTCTACAATGAGCAGTTCTTC
TRBV29-1	TRBD1	TRBJ1-2	few	CSVLTGEGGYTF	TGCAGCGTCCTGACAGGGGAGGGTGGCTACACCTTC
TRBV4-3	.	TRBJ2-2	few	CASSQGAGGDTGELFF	TGCGCCAGCAGCCAAGGGGCAGGTGGCGACACCGGGGAGCTGTTTTTT
TRBV5-5	.	TRBJ2-3	few	CASIMAGYTDTQYF	TGTGCCAGCATCATGGCAGGCTACACAGATACGCAGTATTTT
TRBV12-5	.	TRBJ1-1	medium-sized	CASTATNTEAFF	TGTGCTAGTACGGCGACGAACACTGAAGCTTTCTTT
TRBV7-2	.	TRBJ1-2	few	CASSLGFMQGLSGYTF	TGTGCCAGCAGCTTAGGTTTCATGCAGGGTCTAAGTGGCTACACCTTC
TRBV7-9	TRBD2	TRBJ2-1	few	CASSLFSGRAANEQFF	TGTGCCAGCAGCTTATTTAGCGGGAGGGCCGCGAATGAGCAGTTCTTC
TRBV7-3	TRBD2	TRBJ2-3	few	CASSLLAGPSDTQYF	TGTGCCAGCAGCTTGTTAGCGGGTCCTTCGGATACGCAGTATTTT
TRBV19	.	TRBJ2-5	few	CASKKTQGSGETQYF	TGTGCCAGTAAGAAGACGCAGGGAAGCGGAGAGACCCAGTACTTC
TRBV30	.	TRBJ2-7	few	CAWKRVGNEQYF	TGTGCCTGGAAAAGGGTGGGTAACGAGCAGTACTTC
TRBV9	TRBD1	TRBJ2-1	.	CASSPQWTGSYNEQFF	TGTGCCAGCAGCCCCCAGTGGACAGGGAGTTACAATGAGCAGTTCTTC
TRBV7-9	TRBD2	TRBJ2-3	many	CASSPVAGGSTDTQYF	TGTGCCAGCAGCCCCGTAGCGGGGGGGAGCACAGATACGCAGTATTTT
TRBV7-2	TRBD2	TRBJ2-2	.	CASTAGAITGELFF	TGTGCCAGCACTGCGGGAGCTATAACCGGGGAGCTGTTTTTT
TRBV6-2/TRBV6-3	.	TRBJ2-2	few	CASSRGRDTGELFF	TGTGCCAGCAGCCGTGGAAGGGACACCGGGGAGCTGTTTTTT
TRBV12-3/TRBV12-4	TRBD2	TRBJ2-7	few	CASTLYTSGRPSEQYF	TGTGCCAGCACCCTATACACTAGCGGGAGGCCCTCCGAGCAGTACTTC
TRBV28	.	TRBJ2-1	few	CASSWTITRGEQFF	TGTGCCAGCAGTTGGACGATTACTAGAGGGGAGCAGTTCTTC
TRBV30	.	TRBJ2-7	.	CAWLGAGADEQYF	TGTGCCTGGCTCGGGGCAGGGGCCGACGAGCAGTACTTC
TRBV19	TRBD1	TRBJ1-2	.	CASSRDRANYGYTF	TGTGCCAGTAGCCGGGACAGGGCTAACTATGGCTACACCTTC
TRBV24-1	.	TRBJ1-1	many	CATETWEDGEAFF	TGTGCCACCGAAACCTGGGAAGACGGTGAAGCTTTCTTT
TRBV7-2	TRBD1	TRBJ1-2	.	CASSLGDRGGYTF	TGTGCCAGCAGCTTGGGGGACAGGGGAGGCTACACCTTC
TRBV4-3	.	TRBJ1-2	.	CASSQYREDGYTF	TGCGCCAGCAGCCAATACAGGGAGGATGGCTACACCTTC
TRBV7-9	.	TRBJ1-2	many	CASSFGDGNYGYTF	TGTGCCAGCAGCTTTGGGGACGGGAACTATGGCTACACCTTC
TRBV10-2	.	TRBJ2-1	few	CASSKRDGNEQFF	TGCGCCAGCAGTAAGAGGGATGGGAATGAGCAGTTCTTC
TRBV6-5	.	TRBJ2-7	.	CASSYPEQYF	TGTGCCAGCAGTTACCCCGAGCAGTACTTC
TRBV7-2	.	TRBJ2-5	many	CASSFLETQYF	TGTGCCAGCAGCTTCTTAGAGACCCAGTACTTC
TRBV7-2	TRBD2	TRBJ2-5	.	CASSLSSRGGQETQYF	TGTGCCAGCAGCTTATCTAGTCGGGGGGGCCAAGAGACCCAGTACTTC
TRBV20-1	TRBD1	TRBJ1-3	few	CSARGQGSENTIYF	TGCAGTGCTAGAGGACAGGGCTCTGAAAACACCATATATTTT
TRBV15	.	TRBJ1-1	few	CATSGPGLYMNTEAFF	TGTGCCACCAGCGGACCGGGACTCTACATGAACACTGAAGCTTTCTTT
TRBV9	.	TRBJ1-1	many	CASSTLGTTNTEAFF	TGTGCCAGCAGCACCCTAGGGACAACCAACACTGAAGCTTTCTTT
TRBV18	TRBD1	TRBJ1-1	.	CASSPGTAIEAFF	TGTGCCAGCTCACCCGGGACAGCGATTGAAGCTTTCTTT
TRBV4-3	TRBD2	TRBJ2-2	many	CASSLLGLAGGMNTGELFF	TGCGCCAGCAGCCTCCTGGGACTAGCGGGAGGCATGAACACCGGGGAGCTGTTTTTT
TRBV29-1	TRBD1	TRBJ1-1	.	CSVADTGGAFF	TGCAGCGTTGCCGATACAGGGGGAGCTTTCTTT
TRBV20-1	.	TRBJ2-3	few	CSASGNPDTQYF	TGCAGTGCTAGCGGGAACCCAGATACGCAGTATTTT
TRBV30	.	TRBJ1-3	few	CAWSGGGSGNTIYF	TGTGCCTGGAGTGGAGGGGGCTCTGGAAACACCATATATTTT
TRBV6-6	TRBD1	TRBJ1-5	.	CASSWTGGGNQPQHF	TGTGCCAGCAGCTGGACAGGGGGCGGCAATCAGCCCCAGCATTTT
TRBV3-1	.	TRBJ1-3	many	CASSPVRPSGNTIYF	TGTGCCAGCAGCCCAGTGAGACCCTCTGGAAACACCATATATTTT
TRBV29-1	TRBD2	TRBJ2-1	few	CSVAPSGGGDEQFF	TGCAGCGTTGCGCCTAGCGGGGGGGGCGATGAGCAGTTCTTC
TRBV7-6	.	TRBJ2-2	many	CASSLSNTGELFF	TGTGCCAGCAGCTTAAGCAACACCGGGGAGCTGTTTTTT
TRBV4-2	.	TRBJ1-2	many	CASSQDRAADYGYTF	TGTGCCAGCAGCCAAGATCGTGCGGCGGACTATGGCTACACCTTC
TRBV20-1	.	TRBJ1-1	many	CSARLTGGSTEAFF	TGCAGTGCTAGACTGACGGGAGGTTCCACTGAAGCTTTCTTT
TRBV6-6	.	TRBJ2-7	many	CASSYEDYEQYF	TGTGCCAGCAGTTACGAAGACTACGAGCAGTACTTC
TRBV20-1	TRBD1	TRBJ2-4	.	CSAGQGNIQYF	TGCAGTGCGGGACAGGGAAACATTCAGTACTTC
TRBV12-3/TRBV12-4	.	TRBJ2-2	many	CASRREQANTGELFF	TGTGCCAGCAGGAGAGAACAAGCGAACACCGGGGAGCTGTTTTTT